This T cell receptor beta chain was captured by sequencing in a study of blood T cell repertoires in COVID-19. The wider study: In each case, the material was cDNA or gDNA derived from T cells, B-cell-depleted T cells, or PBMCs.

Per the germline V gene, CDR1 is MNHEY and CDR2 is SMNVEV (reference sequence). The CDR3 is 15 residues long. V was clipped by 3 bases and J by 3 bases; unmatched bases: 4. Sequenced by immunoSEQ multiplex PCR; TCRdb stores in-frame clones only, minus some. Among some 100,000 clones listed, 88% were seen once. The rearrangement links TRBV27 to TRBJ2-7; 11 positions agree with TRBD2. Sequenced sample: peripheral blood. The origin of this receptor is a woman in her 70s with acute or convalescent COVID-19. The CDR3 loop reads CASSFRLAGGYEQYF. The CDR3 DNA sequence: TGTGCCAGCAGTTTTCGGCTAGCGGGAGGCTACGAGCAGTACTTC.